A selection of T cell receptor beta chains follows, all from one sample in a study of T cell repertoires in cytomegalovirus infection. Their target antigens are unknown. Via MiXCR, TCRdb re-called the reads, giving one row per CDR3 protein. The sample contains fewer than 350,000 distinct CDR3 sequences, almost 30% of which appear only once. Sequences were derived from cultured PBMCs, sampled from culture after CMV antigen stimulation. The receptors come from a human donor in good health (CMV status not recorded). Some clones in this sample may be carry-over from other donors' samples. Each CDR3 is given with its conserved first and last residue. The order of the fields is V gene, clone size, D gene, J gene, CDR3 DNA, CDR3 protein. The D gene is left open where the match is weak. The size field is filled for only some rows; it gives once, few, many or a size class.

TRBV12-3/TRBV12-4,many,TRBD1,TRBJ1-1,TGTGCCAGCAGCGGGACAGCCAACACTGAAGCTTTCTTT,CASSGTANTEAFF
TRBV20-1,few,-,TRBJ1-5,TGCAGTGCTAGAGTTGCGGGGAGAAGGGCCGCTCAGCCCCAGCATTTT,CSARVAGRRAAQPQHF
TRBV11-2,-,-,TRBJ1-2,TGTGCCAGCAGCCCGATAAGGAGGACTAACTATGGCTACACCTTC,CASSPIRRTNYGYTF
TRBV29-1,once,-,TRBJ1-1,TGCAGCGTTGCGTCGGGTCTTGACACTGAAGCTTTCTTT,CSVASGLDTEAFF
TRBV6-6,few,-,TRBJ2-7,TGTGCCAGCAGTTACTCGGTGGGGCAGAACTACGAGCAGTACTTC,CASSYSVGQNYEQYF
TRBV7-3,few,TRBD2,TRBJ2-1,TGTGCCAGCAGCCGTGGGGAAGCGGGGGACTCCTACAATGAGCAGTTCTTC,CASSRGEAGDSYNEQFF
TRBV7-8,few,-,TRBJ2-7,TGTGCCAGCAGCTTAAGAGCCAGGTCAGACTACGAGCAGTACTTC,CASSLRARSDYEQYF
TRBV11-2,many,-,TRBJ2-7,TGTGCCAGCAGCTCGCTGTGGACGAAGGGCTACGAGCAGTACTTC,CASSSLWTKGYEQYF
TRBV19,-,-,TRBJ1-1,TGTGCCAGTAGTATAGGGGGGCTGACTGAAGCTTTCTTT,CASSIGGLTEAFF
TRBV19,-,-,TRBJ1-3,TGTGCCAGTAGTATAAACTACTCTGGAAACACCATATATTTT,CASSINYSGNTIYF
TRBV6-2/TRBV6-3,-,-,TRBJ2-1,TGTGCCAGCAGTTACGGGGGGGCCTCCTACAATGAGCAGTTCTTC,CASSYGGASYNEQFF
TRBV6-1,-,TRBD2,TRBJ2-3,TGTGCCAGCACTATGAGTAGCGGGGGGTCCACAGATACGCAGTATTTT,CASTMSSGGSTDTQYF
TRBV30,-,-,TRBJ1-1,TGTGCCCGTCTGGGAGGGGGTGAAGCTTTCTTT,CARLGGGEAFF
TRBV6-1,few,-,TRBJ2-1,TGTGCCAGCACTCCAGAGAATCACAGGGCCCTTTCCTCCAATGAGCAGTTCTTC,CASTPENHRALSSNEQFF
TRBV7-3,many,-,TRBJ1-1,TGTGCCAGCAGCTTAACAATCGGCGAGAACACTGAAGCTTTCTTT,CASSLTIGENTEAFF
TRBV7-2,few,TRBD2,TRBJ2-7,TGTGCCAGCAGCTTAATTAGCGGGCGACGCTCCTACGAGCAGTACTTC,CASSLISGRRSYEQYF
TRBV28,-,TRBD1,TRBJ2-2,TGTGCCAGCAGTTTACCTTGGACAGGGGGCACTGATCCCGGGGAGCTGTTTTTT,CASSLPWTGGTDPGELFF
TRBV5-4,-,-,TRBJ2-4,TGTGCCAGCAGCTTTCACACCGCGGGACACTTAGCCAAAAACATTCAGTACTTC,CASSFHTAGHLAKNIQYF
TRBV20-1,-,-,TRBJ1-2,TGCAGTGCCACCGCGGGGCTCGGAATAAACTATGGCTACACCTTC,CSATAGLGINYGYTF
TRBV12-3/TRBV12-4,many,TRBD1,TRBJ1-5,TGTGCCAGCAGACAAGACAGGGACCGTCAGCCCCAGCATTTT,CASRQDRDRQPQHF
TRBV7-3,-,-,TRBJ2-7,TGTGCCAGCCAGTCGGCCTACGAGCAGTACTTC,CASQSAYEQYF
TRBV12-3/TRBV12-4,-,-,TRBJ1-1,TGTGCCAGTACTCAGGGGAGCACTGAAGCTTTCTTT,CASTQGSTEAFF
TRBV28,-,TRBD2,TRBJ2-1,TGTGCCAGCAGTCTGGGGCCCGGGACTAGCGGGATGGCCGACAATGAGCAGTTCTTC,CASSLGPGTSGMADNEQFF
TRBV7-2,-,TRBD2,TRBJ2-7,TGTGCCAGCATCCTCGTGGGAGCGGGGGATAACCACGAGCAGTACTTC,CASILVGAGDNHEQYF
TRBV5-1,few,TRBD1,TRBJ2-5,TGCGCCAGCAGCCCGTCGGGACAGTTACAAGAGACCCAGTACTTC,CASSPSGQLQETQYF
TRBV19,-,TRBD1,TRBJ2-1,TGTGCCAGTAGACGAGGGACAGGGCATGATGAGCAGTTCTTC,CASRRGTGHDEQFF
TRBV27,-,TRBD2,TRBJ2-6,TGTGCCAGCAGTTTTTCAGGGACTACCAACGTCCTGACTTTC,CASSFSGTTNVLTF
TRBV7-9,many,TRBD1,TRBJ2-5,TGTGCCAGCAGCCGACAGGGGCAAGAGACCCAGTACTTC,CASSRQGQETQYF
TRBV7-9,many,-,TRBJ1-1,TGTGCCAGCAGTCCTCAGGGCTTGAACACTGAAGCTTTCTTT,CASSPQGLNTEAFF
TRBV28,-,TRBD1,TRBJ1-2,TGTGCCAGCAGTTTCCCTGACAGGGATGGCTACACCTTC,CASSFPDRDGYTF
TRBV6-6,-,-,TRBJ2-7,TGTGCCAGCAGTTACCAAGGGAATCACGAGCAGTACTTC,CASSYQGNHEQYF
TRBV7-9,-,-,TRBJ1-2,TGTGCCAGCAGCTCCCAAGTAGTGAATGGCTACACCTTC,CASSSQVVNGYTF
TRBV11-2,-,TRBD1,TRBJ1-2,TGTGCCAGCAGCGGGACAGGCTATGGCTACACCTTC,CASSGTGYGYTF
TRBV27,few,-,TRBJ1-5,TGTGCCAGCAGTGCCGGGGCCGTTAATCGCCAAACCCAGCATTTT,CASSAGAVNRQTQHF
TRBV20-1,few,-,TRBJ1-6,TGCAGTGCTAGAGATATCGGGCAGGGGACTTCACCCCTCCACTTT,CSARDIGQGTSPLHF
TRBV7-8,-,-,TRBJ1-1,TGTGCCAGCAGCCCGCGGGGATGGCCGGCGATGACTGAAGCTTTCTTT,CASSPRGWPAMTEAFF
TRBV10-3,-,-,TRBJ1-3,TGTGCCAGTAGCGGAGAGGCAAGCTCTGGAAACACCATATATTTT,CASSGEASSGNTIYF
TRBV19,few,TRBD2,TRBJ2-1,TGTGCCAGTAAAACTAGCGGGAGGAGCAATGAGCAGTTCTTC,CASKTSGRSNEQFF
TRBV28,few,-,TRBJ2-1,TGTGCCAGCAGACGGACGGGGTCCTACAATGAGCAGTTCTTC,CASRRTGSYNEQFF
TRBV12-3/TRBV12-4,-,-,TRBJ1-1,TGTGCCAGCAGTGGGGAATTGACTGAAGCTTTCTTT,CASSGELTEAFF
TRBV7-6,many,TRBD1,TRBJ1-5,TGTGCCAGCAGCTCAGTTCGGGACAGGGGGCAGCCCCAGCATTTT,CASSSVRDRGQPQHF
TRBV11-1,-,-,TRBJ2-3,TGTGCCAGCAGCCCCCTGGGTGGAATAGATACGCAGTATTTT,CASSPLGGIDTQYF
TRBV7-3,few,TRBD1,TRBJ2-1,TGTGCCAGCAGCCAGGGACAGTACAATGAGCAGTTCTTC,CASSQGQYNEQFF
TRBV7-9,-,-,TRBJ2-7,TGTGCCAGCAGCTTAGAGGCTAGCGTGACCAAGCCCTACGAGCAGTACTTC,CASSLEASVTKPYEQYF
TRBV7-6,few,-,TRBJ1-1,TGTGCCAGCAGCTCCCCCCTGGGATGGAACACTGAAGCTTTCTTT,CASSSPLGWNTEAFF
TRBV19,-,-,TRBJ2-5,TGTGCCAGTATCTTCGGTGGCGAGCAAGAGACCCAGTACTTC,CASIFGGEQETQYF
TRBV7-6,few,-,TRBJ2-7,TGTGCCAGCAGCCCCTGGGGTAAGGACGAGCAGTACTTC,CASSPWGKDEQYF
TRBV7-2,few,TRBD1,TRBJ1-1,TGTGCCAGCAGCTTAGCTGAACAGGGGGCGCTGGCCACTGAAGCTTTCTTT,CASSLAEQGALATEAFF
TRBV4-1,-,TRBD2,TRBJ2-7,TGCGCCAGCAGCCAAGAAGGGACTAGCGGGAAAGCCGAGCAGTACTTC,CASSQEGTSGKAEQYF
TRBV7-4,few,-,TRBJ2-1,TGTGCCAGCAGCTTAGAGGGGGGGGGGAATGAGCAGTTCTTC,CASSLEGGGNEQFF
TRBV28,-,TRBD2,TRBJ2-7,TGTGCCAGCAGCCCCGTCCAACTAGCGGGAAGGTCCGAGCAGTACTTC,CASSPVQLAGRSEQYF
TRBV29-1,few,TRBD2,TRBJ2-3,TGCAGCGTTGGGGGGCTAGCGGGAGTGGCAGATACGCAGTATTTT,CSVGGLAGVADTQYF
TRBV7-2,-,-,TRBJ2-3,TGTGCCAGCAGTTGGAGGGTTCTGGATACGCAGTATTTT,CASSWRVLDTQYF
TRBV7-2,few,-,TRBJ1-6,TGTGCCAGCAGCCCGGATCCGGGAGCGGCAAATTCACCCCTCCACTTT,CASSPDPGAANSPLHF
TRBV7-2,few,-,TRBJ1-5,TGTGCCAGCGGGGGAGGGGGGAGTCAGCCCCAGCATTTT,CASGGGGSQPQHF
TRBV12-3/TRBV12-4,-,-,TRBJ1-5,TGTGCCAGCAGCAGGGAGGGGGGCAATCAGCCCCAGCATTTT,CASSREGGNQPQHF